Included here is one T cell receptor (beta chain) sequence, with context. This entry is derived from a study of blood T cell repertoires in COVID-19. Study in general: The United States, Italy and Spain were the sources of the acute and convalescent COVID-19 samples. Sources were T cells, B-cell-depleted T cells, or PBMCs; the material itself was cDNA or gDNA.

In the authors' methods: Amplifying reference gene primers gave estimates of nucleated cell counts. TCRdb's copy holds only in-frame clones and misses some; the assay was immunoSEQ multiplex PCR. V, J and clone size are those of that table, while D and trimming were read from the DNA. The table records 95,000 to 150,000 clones, around 77% of them present only once. Germline assignment: CDR1 LNHDA and CDR2 SQIVND (reference sequence). The CDR3 totals 15 residues. V lost 3 bases and J lost 7, with 15 bases in between. The receptor was isolated from a man between 60 and 75 years old with active or convalescent COVID-19. This sequence joins TRBV19 and TRBJ1-4; D is undetermined. The sequencing sample was made of peripheral blood. The CDR3: CASSMFAVSFEKLFF. The CDR3 DNA reads TGTGCCAGTAGTATGTTCGCCGTTAGTTTTGAAAAACTGTTTTTT.